The 14 T cell receptor beta chains presented below share a single source sample, sequenced in a study of cytomegalovirus exposure and HLA in healthy donors (dated by TCRdb to about 2017). Receptor amplification or capture employed the immunoSEQ multiplex PCR assay. TCRdb obtained this table from immuneACCESS and retained in-frame rearrangements with V and J assigned. These tables miss some clones; where compared with another copy, unresolved V genes account for less than half of the shortfall, and the remainder is unexplained. The sample records 98,000 or so clones, 70% to 85% of which are singletons. The biggest ten clones account for approximately 3% of the sample. Sample: PBMCs. The receptors here all came from a woman in her late teens or twenties in good health and CMV-seronegative.

This clone was found once. The CDR3 DNA sequence: TGTGCCAGCAGTTACCGTGGGGCGGATAATTCACCCCTCCACTTT. This encodes CASSYRGADNSPLHF. This rearrangement joins TRBV28 to TRBJ1-6; weak D call: TRBD1 (5 bases). From germline, CDR1 is MDHEN and CDR2 SYDVKM. The CDR3 totals 15 residues. V dropped 4 bases and J dropped 5 bases, with 12 bases sitting between them.

This chain connects TRBV6-6 to TRBJ2-1; maybe TRBD1 (5 bases). Germline V gives CDR1 MNHNY, CDR2 SVGAGI (reference sequence). This CDR3 comprises 13 residues. The ends were cut back, 5 bases at V and 9 bases at J, with 14 bases in the middle. CDR3: CASSRVQVSEQFF. The CDR3 DNA sequence: TGTGCCAGCAGTAGGGTACAGGTCTCTGAGCAGTTCTTC.

The genes are TRBV16 and TRBJ2-5; D is uncertain. V lost 5 bases to trimming and J lost 4 bases, with 17 bases between them. Germline V gene sequence: CDR1 KGHSY, CDR2 FQNENV. The CDR3 length is 15 residues. CDR3 amino acids: CASSSTAISRETQYF. CDR3 sequence (DNA): TGTGCCAGCAGCTCCACCGCCATTAGCCGAGAGACCCAGTACTTC.

This clone appeared a few times. J is TRBJ2-5 and V is TRBV5-4, with D possibly being TRBD1 (6 bases). Trimming shortened V by 4 bases and J by 3 bases, and 16 bases separated the two germline ends. The germline CDR1 and CDR2 sequences are SGHNT and YYREEE (reference sequence). The CDR3 contains 15 residues. CDR3 residues: CASSRRQADKETQYF. For the CDR3, the DNA is TGTGCCAGCAGCAGGCGACAGGCGGATAAAGAGACCCAGTACTTC.

The chain employs TRBV19 and TRBJ2-2; 8 nucleotides line up with TRBD1. Germline loops: CDR1 LNHDA, CDR2 SQIVND (reference sequence). Trimming removed 6 bases from V and 7 bases from J; junction bases left unmatched: 10. The CDR3 is made up of 15 amino acids. CDR3 bases: TGTGCCAGTAGCCAGGGGGCTCATGGCCACGGGGAGCTGTTTTTT. This encodes CASSQGAHGHGELFF.

This clone occurred a few times. V gene TRBV10-3 combines with J gene TRBJ2-3; 10 bases map to TRBD2. The germline CDR1 and CDR2 sequences are ENHRY and SYGVKD. After removal of 10 bases from V and 1 base from J, the junction contained 2 bases not matched to a gene. The CDR3 has 13 residues. The CDR3 sequence is CATGTSGTDTQYF. CDR3 in DNA: TGTGCCACCGGGACTAGCGGCACAGATACGCAGTATTTT.

This chain links TRBV27 with TRBJ2-1; no reliable D call. Germline-derived CDR1 and CDR2 are MNHEY and SMNVEV (reference sequence). This CDR3 is built from 13 residues. V was pared by 8 bases and J by 2 bases, with 10 bases between. In nucleotides, the CDR3 is TGTGCCAGCTCATCACGGGCCTACAATGAGCAGTTCTTC. Protein sequence: CASSSRAYNEQFF.

The chain is built from TRBV5-1 and TRBJ2-1, with 11 bases fitting TRBD2. Germline V gene data show CDR1 as SGHRS and CDR2 as YFSETQ. With 1 base clipped from V and 7 bases from J, the junction kept 16 bases outside the gene matches. This CDR3 comprises 19 residues. The CDR3 spells CASSLSGTSGLSPANEQFF. The CDR3 nucleotides read TGCGCCAGCAGCTTGTCTGGGACTAGCGGTTTATCACCGGCGAATGAGCAGTTCTTC.

This chain joins TRBV29-1 and TRBJ1-1, with TRBD1 identical over 8 bases. The germline V gene encodes CDR1 SQVTM and CDR2 ANQGSEA. V trimming: 4 bases; J trimming: 7 bases; junction bases outside the gene matches: 5. The CDR3 contains 12 residues. CDR3 loop: CSVGQGYFEAFF. CDR3 coding DNA: TGCAGCGTTGGACAGGGGTATTTTGAAGCTTTCTTT.

This clone was recorded once. This chain links TRBV6-5 with TRBJ1-2; D is perhaps TRBD1 (6 bases). The CDR3 spans 13 residues. The germline CDR1 and CDR2 sequences are MNHEY and SVGAGI. Trimming took 6 bases from V and 2 from J, leaving 10 bases between them. This CDR3 reads CASSRGQNYGYTF. The CDR3 DNA follows: TGTGCCAGCAGCCGCGGACAGAACTATGGCTACACCTTC.

The chain carries TRBV9 and TRBJ2-2, with TRBD2 matching over 9 bases. The CDR3 runs 16 residues. The J segment lost 0 bases and the V segment lost 0 bases, leaving 0 bases of the junction unmatched. CDR1 is SGDLS and CDR2 is YYNGEE in the germline V gene. The CDR3 loop is CASSVGTSANTGELFF. CDR3 coding DNA: TGTGCCAGCAGCGTAGGGACTAGCGCGAACACCGGGGAGCTGTTTTTT.

The chain carries TRBV28 and TRBJ2-7, with D possibly being TRBD1 (6 bases). Germline CDR1 and CDR2: MDHEN and SYDVKM. This CDR3 contains 15 residues. Trimming removed 6 bases from V and 2 bases from J, with 17 bases in between. Written as DNA, the CDR3 is TGTGCCAGCAGCCCAAATCTGGACAGTACCTACGAGCAGTACTTC. Translating it yields CASSPNLDSTYEQYF.

The rearrangement links TRBV7-8 to TRBJ2-7, with 13 nucleotides matching TRBD2. Germline values: CDR1 SGHVS, CDR2 FQNEAQ. This CDR3 has 16 residues. The J segment lost 1 base and the V segment lost 5 bases, leaving 5 bases of the junction unmatched. The CDR3 DNA reads TGTGCCAGCAGCCCCTCGGGACTAGCGGGGTCCTACGAGCAGTACTTC. As protein: CASSPSGLAGSYEQYF.

The gene calls are TRBV28 and TRBJ2-1; 9 bases map to TRBD1. Germline CDR1 and CDR2: MDHEN and SYDVKM. After removal of 6 bases from V and 9 bases from J, the junction contained 3 bases not matched to a gene. The CDR3 has 12 amino acids. The CDR3 spells CASRTGGLEQFF. CDR3 DNA sequence: TGTGCCAGCAGGACAGGGGGACTTGAGCAGTTCTTC.